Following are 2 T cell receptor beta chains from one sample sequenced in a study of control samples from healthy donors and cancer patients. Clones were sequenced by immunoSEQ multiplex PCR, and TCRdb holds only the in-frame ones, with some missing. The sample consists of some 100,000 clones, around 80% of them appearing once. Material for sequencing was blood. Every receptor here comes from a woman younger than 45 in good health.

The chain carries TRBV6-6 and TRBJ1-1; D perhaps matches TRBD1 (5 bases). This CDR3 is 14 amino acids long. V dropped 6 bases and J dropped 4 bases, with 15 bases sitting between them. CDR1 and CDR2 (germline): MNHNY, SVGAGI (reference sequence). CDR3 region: CASRFPTATTEAFF. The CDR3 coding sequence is TGTGCCAGCAGATTCCCGACAGCAACCACTGAAGCTTTCTTT.

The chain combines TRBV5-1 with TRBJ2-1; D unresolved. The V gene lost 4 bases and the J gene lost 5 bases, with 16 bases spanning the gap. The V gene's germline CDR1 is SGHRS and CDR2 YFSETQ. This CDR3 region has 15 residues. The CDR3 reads CASSVPGFGHNEQFF. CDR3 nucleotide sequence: TGCGCCAGCAGCGTGCCGGGTTTCGGACACAATGAGCAGTTCTTC.